The 18 T cell receptor beta chains presented below share a single source sample, sequenced in a study of T-cell reconstitution after alpha-beta-depleted transplantation in children. This sample's TCRbeta library carried unique molecular identifier barcodes. TCRdb processed the PCR reads anew with MiXCR; each CDR3 protein has one entry. The sample carries about 980,000 distinct CDR3 sequences, around 30% recorded once. The source material was PBMCs, mostly from graft donor cells, sampled 360 days after TCRalphabeta/CD19-depleted stem cell transplant. The receptors were gathered from a boy younger than two who had a stem cell transplant for SCID, so the T cells may come from the graft donor.

The gene calls are TRBV4-1 and TRBJ2-5, with TRBD2 identical over 9 bases. CDR1 and CDR2 (germline): MGHRA, YSYEKL. The CDR3 contains 15 residues. The trim removed 3 bases at V and 2 bases at J, leaving 4 bases unmatched. In DNA form, the CDR3 reads TGCGCCAGCAGCCATTCCCTAGCGGGGCAAGAGACCCAGTACTTC. This encodes CASSHSLAGQETQYF.

This clonotype was seen just once. The CDR3 DNA sequence: TGTGCCAGCAGTTTAATGGGGACAGGGGAGCGCCACGAGCAGTACTTC. Translated, it gives CASSLMGTGERHEQYF. The chain is built from TRBV27 and TRBJ2-7; TRBD1 matches at 10 bases. V was pared by 2 bases and J by 5 bases, with 9 bases of the junction left unmatched. Per germline, CDR1 MNHEY and CDR2 SMNVEV (reference sequence). The CDR3 sequence is 16 residues long.

A few counts support this clonotype. The J gene is TRBJ2-1, the V gene TRBV7-9, with TRBD2 matching over 9 bases. This CDR3 comprises 15 residues. Germline V gene data show CDR1 as SEHNR and CDR2 as FQNEAQ (reference sequence). V lost 2 bases, J lost 5 bases, and 4 bases stayed unmatched. CDR3 DNA sequence: TGTGCCAGCAGCTTATGGCTAGCGGGGAACAATGAGCAGTTCTTC. Translating gives CASSLWLAGNNEQFF.

This clonotype was counted between two and nine times. The chain has TRBV15 and TRBJ2-3, with no clear D. The CDR3 has 14 amino acids. Trimming left V 0 bases short and J 5 bases short, with 9 bases between. Germline CDR1 reads LNHNV; CDR2 reads YYDKDF (reference sequence). The chain's CDR3 is CATSRDRFGDTQYF. The DNA for the CDR3 is TGTGCCACCAGCAGAGATCGCTTCGGAGATACGCAGTATTTT.

The chain links TRBV28 to TRBJ1-1, with D perhaps TRBD1 (6 bases). Germline V CDR1 and CDR2: MDHEN, SYDVKM. The length of the CDR3 is 13 residues. DNA of the CDR3: TGTGTCGCGGCGGGGGCAGGGAGGACTGAAGCTTTCTTT. Translated, it gives CVAAGAGRTEAFF.

This clonotype showed up just a few times. This sequence joins TRBV2 and TRBJ2-5, with TRBD1 matching over 7 bases. Germline V lookup: CDR1 SNHLY, CDR2 FYNNEI. With V trimmed by 4 bases and J by 5 bases, 4 bases remained unmatched. This CDR3 comprises 13 residues. CDR3 in DNA: TGTGCCAGCAGTGGAGGGGGCTGGGAGACCCAGTACTTC. It encodes CASSGGGWETQYF.

CDR3 nucleotide sequence: TGCGCCAGCAGCCAAGACGTCTGGGAAGGGCAGTACTTC. Amino acid sequence: CASSQDVWEGQYF. The rearrangement joins TRBV4-3 to TRBJ2-7; D call uncertain. The V gene's germline CDR1 is LGHNA and CDR2 YSLEER. The CDR3 extends over 13 amino acids. Between the trimmed V and J ends, which lost 0 bases and 9 bases, there was a span of 12 bases.

This chain uses TRBV29-1 with TRBJ1-2; D might be TRBD1 (5 bases). Germline CDR1 SQVTM, CDR2 ANQGSEA. V lost 0 bases and J 8 bases, leaving 16 bases between the germline ends. The CDR3 is 14 amino acids. The CDR3 sequence is CSVEERRARGGYTF. DNA for the CDR3: TGCAGCGTTGAAGAACGCAGGGCTAGGGGCGGCTACACCTTC. Full variable domain (outside the CDR3, taken from reference TRBV29-1 and TRBJ1-2): SAVISQKPSRDICQRGTSLTIQCQVDSQVTMMFWYRQQPGQSLTLIATANQGSEATYESGFVIDKFPISRPNLTFSTLTVSNMSPEDSSIYLCSVEERRARGGYTFGSGTRLTVV.

The chain employs TRBV7-2 and TRBJ1-6; 7 positions match TRBD1. Germline-derived CDR1 and CDR2 are SGHTA and FQGNSA. With V trimmed by 0 bases and J by 3 bases, 8 bases remained unmatched. The length of the CDR3 is 18 residues. CDR3 loop: CASSLARGIRHYNSPLHF. The DNA of the CDR3 is TGTGCCAGCAGCTTAGCCAGGGGGATACGGCACTATAATTCACCCCTCCACTTT. Together with reference TRBV7-2 and TRBJ1-6, the CDR3 gives the full variable domain: GAGVSQSPSNKVTEKGKDVELRCDPISGHTALYWYRQSLGQGLEFLIYFQGNSAPDKSGLPSDRFSAERTGGSVSTLTIQRTQQEDSAVYLCASSLARGIRHYNSPLHFGNGTRLTVT.

The chain carries TRBV20-1 and TRBJ1-1, with D uncertain. The CDR3 extends over 11 amino acids. Germline CDR1 DFQATT, CDR2 SNEGSKA (reference sequence). V gave up 0 bases and J gave up 5 bases, with 4 bases separating them. CDR3 region: CSAREWTEAFF. Here the CDR3 DNA reads TGCAGTGCTAGAGAATGGACTGAAGCTTTCTTT.

This clonotype was seen at least ten times. V usage is TRBV28 and J usage is TRBJ1-1; D unclear. The CDR3 is made up of 12 amino acids. Germline CDR1 reads MDHEN; CDR2 reads SYDVKM. The V and J ends lost 1 base and 5 bases respectively, with 5 bases between them. DNA for the CDR3: TGTGCCAGCAGTTTATTGCAGACTGAAGCTTTCTTT. Its translation is CASSLLQTEAFF.

The chain joins TRBV5-1 to TRBJ2-7; 8 positions agree with TRBD1. This CDR3 region has 14 residues. J gave up 0 bases and V 3 bases, and 2 bases lay outside the gene matches. CDR1 and CDR2 from the germline V gene are SGHRS and YFSETQ. CDR3 DNA sequence: TGCGCCAGCAGCTGGACAGGGCTCTCCTACGAGCAGTACTTC. As protein: CASSWTGLSYEQYF. Full variable domain (remainder filled in from reference TRBV5-1 and TRBJ2-7): KAGVTQTPRYLIKTRGQQVTLSCSPISGHRSVSWYQQTPGQGLQFLFEYFSETQRNKGNFPGRFSGRQFSNSRSEMNVSTLELGDSALYLCASSWTGLSYEQYFGPGTRLTVT.

A few counts support this clonotype. The chain recombines TRBV5-1 with TRBJ2-1; the D gene could be TRBD1 or TRBD2 (6 bases each). Germline V CDR1 and CDR2: SGHRS, YFSETQ. Trimming shortened V by 6 bases and J by 10 bases, and 17 bases separated the two germline ends. The CDR3 covers 13 residues. The CDR3 sequence: CASTTNRGTEQFF. The DNA for the CDR3 is TGCGCCAGCACTACCAATCGCGGGACAGAGCAGTTCTTC.

This clonotype has ten or more counts. This chain uses TRBV29-1 with TRBJ1-1; D gene ambiguous. The CDR3 length is 11 residues. With 5 bases removed from V and 1 base from J, the gap between germline ends came to 5 bases. Germline CDR1 is SQVTM and CDR2 is ANQGSEA. The CDR3 spells CSVPGNTEAFF. For the CDR3, the DNA is TGCAGCGTTCCGGGGAACACTGAAGCTTTCTTT.

The V call is TRBV5-1, the J call TRBJ2-3; 7 nucleotides align to TRBD1. CDR3 length equals 15 residues. Per the germline V gene, CDR1 is SGHRS and CDR2 is YFSETQ. V dropped 3 bases and J dropped 2; count of bases not matched to a gene: 6. The CDR3 DNA is TGCGCCAGCAGCTCGCCAGGGGGAATCACAGATACGCAGTATTTT. Amino acids: CASSSPGGITDTQYF.

This clonotype was observed many times. The chain uses TRBV5-1 and TRBJ2-7, with D possibly matching TRBD2 (6 bases). V lost 2 bases to trimming and J lost 0 bases, with 12 bases between them. Germline V gene sequence: CDR1 SGHRS, CDR2 YFSETQ. CDR3 length equals 15 residues. CDR3 in amino acids: CASSLGTSPSYEQYF. The CDR3 nucleotides are TGCGCCAGCAGCTTAGGGACTTCCCCCTCCTACGAGCAGTACTTC.

The J gene is TRBJ2-5, the V gene TRBV28; TRBD2 matches 7 bases. Germline CDR1 MDHEN, CDR2 SYDVKM. V gave up 2 bases and J gave up 3 bases; unmatched junction bases: 6. The CDR3 spans 15 residues. CDR3 DNA sequence: TGTGCCAGCAGTTTAGACCCTAGCGGTAAAGAGACCCAGTACTTC. It codes for CASSLDPSGKETQYF.

V is TRBV20-1 and J is TRBJ2-2; TRBD1 agrees at 9 bases. The CDR3 spans 14 residues. CDR1 is DFQATT and CDR2 is SNEGSKA in the germline V gene (reference sequence). V lost 5 bases and J lost 4; bases outside the gene matches: 5. Written as DNA, the CDR3 is TGCAGTGCTGGGGGGACAGGGTCCACCGGGGAGCTGTTTTTT. Translating it yields CSAGGTGSTGELFF.